Listed here are 15 T cell receptor beta chains from one sample, sequenced in a study of T cell changes during pregnancy in multiple sclerosis. Libraries were prepared by immunoSEQ multiplex PCR; TCRdb keeps only in-frame clonotypes and omits some of them. The sample contains approximately 37,000 clones, 75% to 95% of which appear only once. The input for sequencing was CD4+ T cells from peripheral blood mononuclear cells, taken in the third trimester of pregnancy. All receptors come from a female donor in good health, enrolled as a control in a pregnancy study.

The chain couples TRBV18 to TRBJ2-7, with no clear D. V shed 2 bases and J shed 5 bases, with 7 bases lying between them. The germline gives CDR1 KGHSH, CDR2 LQKENI. The CDR3 is made up of 12 amino acids. CDR3 DNA: TGTGCCAGCTCACCAAGAGGAGACGAGCAGTACTTC. Translating it yields CASSPRGDEQYF.

This chain links TRBV4-2 with TRBJ2-2, with 8 bases matching TRBD1. CDR1 LGHNA and CDR2 YNFKEQ come from the germline V gene. The CDR3 has 15 residues. Trimming removed 0 bases from V and 6 bases from J; junction bases left unmatched: 3. CDR3 in DNA: TGTGCCAGCAGCCAAGAGGCAGGGGGCCCCGGGGAGCTGTTTTTT. This codes for CASSQEAGGPGELFF.

The V gene is TRBV5-4, the J gene TRBJ1-2; perhaps TRBD1 as D (5 bases). Germline V lookup: CDR1 SGHNT, CDR2 YYREEE (reference sequence). This CDR3 has 14 residues. The V and J ends lost 5 bases and 5 bases respectively, with 16 bases between them. In nucleotides, the CDR3 is TGTGCCAGCAGACCCTGGGGGGGGAGGTATGGCTACACCTTC. Residues: CASRPWGGRYGYTF.

This sequence joins TRBV28 and TRBJ1-4; a possible D gene is TRBD1 (6 bases). CDR3 size: 13 residues. CDR1 is MDHEN, CDR2 SYDVKM, per germline. Trimming took 5 bases from V and 7 from J, leaving 11 bases between them. The CDR3 protein is CASSRTVGEKLFF. DNA for the CDR3: TGTGCCAGCAGTCGGACAGTCGGTGAAAAACTGTTTTTT.

The J gene is TRBJ1-4, the V gene TRBV20-1; D unresolved. The CDR3 contains 11 residues. Germline CDR1 DFQATT, CDR2 SNEGSKA (reference sequence). Trimming removed 8 bases from V and 8 bases from J, with 12 bases in between. The DNA of the CDR3 is TGCAGTACCCCAGAAAGAGAAAAACTGTTTTTT. This codes for CSTPEREKLFF.

V and J are TRBV30 and TRBJ1-2, with D perhaps matching TRBD1 (5 bases). Trimming cost V 2 bases and J 4 bases, with 17 bases left between them. CDR3 length: 15 amino acids. From germline, CDR1 is GTSNPN and CDR2 SVGIG (reference sequence). The CDR3 coding sequence is TGTGCCTGGAGTTACCCCTGGGTTAGGGGCTATGGCTACACCTTC. It is translated as CAWSYPWVRGYGYTF.

V and J are TRBV5-1 and TRBJ2-5; TRBD2 agrees at 11 bases. V was pared by 3 bases and J by 3 bases, with 4 bases of the junction left unmatched. CDR1 SGHRS and CDR2 YFSETQ come from the germline V gene. This CDR3 spans 15 amino acids. As DNA, the CDR3 is TGCGCCAGCAGCTCGATAGCGGGAGGGAAAGAGACCCAGTACTTC. Protein: CASSSIAGGKETQYF.

V is TRBV28 and J is TRBJ2-5; D is uncertain. V lost 6 bases to trimming and J lost 3 bases, with 20 bases between them. Germline loops: CDR1 MDHEN, CDR2 SYDVKM. The CDR3 is made up of 16 amino acids. CDR3 bases: TGTGCCAGCAGCTTACCGCTAGGATCAATGAAAGAGACCCAGTACTTC. Translation gives CASSLPLGSMKETQYF.

This clone occurred a few times. V and J are TRBV29-1 and TRBJ1-1, with D tentatively TRBD1 (6 bases). The V end lost 3 bases, the J end lost 9 bases, and 11 bases lay between the germline ends. Per germline, CDR1 SQVTM and CDR2 ANQGSEA. The CDR3 sequence is 11 residues long. For the CDR3, the DNA is TGCAGCGTTGAGGAAGGGGGAAAAGCTTTCTTT. It codes for CSVEEGGKAFF.

This chain joins TRBV10-3 and TRBJ2-3; the D is unclear. The CDR3 extends over 12 amino acids. V was cut by 4 bases and J by 6 bases, with 8 bases left in between. Germline loops: CDR1 ENHRY, CDR2 SYGVKD. The CDR3 region has the DNA TGTGCCATCAGTGTTAGAGCGGATACGCAGTATTTT. It translates to CAISVRADTQYF.

V is TRBV2 and J is TRBJ2-2; tentative D call: TRBD2 (7 bases). Between the trimmed V and J ends, which lost 8 bases and 5 bases, there was a span of 27 bases. This CDR3 is built from 18 residues. Germline V lookup: CDR1 SNHLY, CDR2 FYNNEI. CDR3 sequence: CASRGGIAAGDYTGELFF. CDR3 bases: TGTGCCAGCCGAGGGGGGATCGCGGCGGGAGATTATACCGGGGAGCTGTTTTTT.

V usage is TRBV6-6 and J usage is TRBJ1-5, with TRBD1 as a possible D gene (5 bases). Germline CDR1 and CDR2: MNHNY and SVGAGI (reference sequence). CDR3 length: 16 residues. The V and J ends lost 5 bases and 3 bases respectively, with 17 bases between them. The CDR3 protein is CASSPIGQNINQPQHF. The CDR3 bases are TGTGCCAGCAGTCCCATCGGACAAAATATCAATCAGCCCCAGCATTTT.

This clone was seen once. This chain connects TRBV7-8 to TRBJ1-2; maybe TRBD1 (5 bases). V lost 1 base and J lost 7, with 7 bases in between. CDR1 is SGHVS, CDR2 FQNEAQ, per germline. CDR3 length equals 12 residues. For the CDR3, the DNA is TGTGCCAGCAGCTTAGGGCAGGGTGGCTACACCTTC. Translating it yields CASSLGQGGYTF.

The sample holds a few counts of this clone. DNA of the CDR3: TGTGCCAGCAGCGTAGGCGGACTGACCTCCTACAATGAGCAGTTCTTC. Encoded protein: CASSVGGLTSYNEQFF. This chain connects TRBV9 to TRBJ2-1, with a possible D match to TRBD2 (5 bases). The V end lost 0 bases, the J end lost 0 bases, and 10 bases lay between the germline ends. Germline CDR1 SGDLS, CDR2 YYNGEE. The CDR3 is 16 amino acids. Drawing the rest from reference TRBV9 and TRBJ2-1, the complete variable domain is DSGVTQTPKHLITATGQRVTLRCSPRSGDLSVYWYQQSLDQGLQFLIQYYNGEERAKGNILERFSAQQFPDLHSELNLSSLELGDSALYFCASSVGGLTSYNEQFFGPGTRLTVL.

The chain links TRBV5-1 to TRBJ2-1, with 8 nucleotides matching TRBD1. The trim removed 4 bases at V and 7 bases at J, leaving 7 bases unmatched. CDR1 and CDR2 (germline): SGHRS, YFSETQ. The length of the CDR3 is 14 residues. The CDR3 sequence: CASSSRTGPNEQFF. The DNA for the CDR3 is TGCGCCAGCAGCAGCCGGACAGGGCCAAATGAGCAGTTCTTC.